In its sample, the clone carrying this T cell receptor (beta chain) was seen once. This sample stems from a study of blood T cell repertoires in COVID-19. The germline CDR1 and CDR2 sequences are MRHNA and SNTAGT. V shed 4 bases and J 7 bases; nucleotides not matched to a gene: 13. CDR3 length: 16 amino acids. Original processing notes: Amplification from reference gene primers served as the basis for estimated nucleated cell counts. Profiled with immunoSEQ multiplex PCR; TCRdb holds only in-frame clones, not every one. V, J and clone size were drawn from that table, and D and trimming were deduced from the DNA. The data contain more than 300,000 clones, over 90% of them singletons. Individuals drawn from about two dozen US areas were about 18 to 90 years old.

V gene TRBV6-4 combines with J gene TRBJ2-3; 8 nucleotides agree with TRBD2. The sample consisted of PBMCs or T cells enriched from blood (not recorded which). This clonotype was obtained from a woman in her twenties or thirties who had been exposed to COVID-19. This chain's CDR3 is CASSVLAGGASNTQYF. CDR3 nucleotides: TGTGCCAGCAGTGTGCTCGCCGGGGGGGCGTCAAATACGCAGTATTTT.